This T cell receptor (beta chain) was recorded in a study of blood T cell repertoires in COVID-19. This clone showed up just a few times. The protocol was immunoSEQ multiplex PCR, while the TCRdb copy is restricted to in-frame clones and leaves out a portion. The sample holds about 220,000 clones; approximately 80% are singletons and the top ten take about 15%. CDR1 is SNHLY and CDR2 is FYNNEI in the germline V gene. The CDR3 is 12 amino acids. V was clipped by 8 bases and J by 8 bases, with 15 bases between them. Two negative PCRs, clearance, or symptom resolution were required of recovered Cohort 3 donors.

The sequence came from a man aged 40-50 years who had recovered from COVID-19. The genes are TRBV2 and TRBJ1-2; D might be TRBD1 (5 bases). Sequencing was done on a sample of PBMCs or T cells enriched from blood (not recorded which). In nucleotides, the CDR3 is TGTGCCAGCGGAGGGGAGGGGCCAGGCTACACCTTC. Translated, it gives CASGGEGPGYTF.